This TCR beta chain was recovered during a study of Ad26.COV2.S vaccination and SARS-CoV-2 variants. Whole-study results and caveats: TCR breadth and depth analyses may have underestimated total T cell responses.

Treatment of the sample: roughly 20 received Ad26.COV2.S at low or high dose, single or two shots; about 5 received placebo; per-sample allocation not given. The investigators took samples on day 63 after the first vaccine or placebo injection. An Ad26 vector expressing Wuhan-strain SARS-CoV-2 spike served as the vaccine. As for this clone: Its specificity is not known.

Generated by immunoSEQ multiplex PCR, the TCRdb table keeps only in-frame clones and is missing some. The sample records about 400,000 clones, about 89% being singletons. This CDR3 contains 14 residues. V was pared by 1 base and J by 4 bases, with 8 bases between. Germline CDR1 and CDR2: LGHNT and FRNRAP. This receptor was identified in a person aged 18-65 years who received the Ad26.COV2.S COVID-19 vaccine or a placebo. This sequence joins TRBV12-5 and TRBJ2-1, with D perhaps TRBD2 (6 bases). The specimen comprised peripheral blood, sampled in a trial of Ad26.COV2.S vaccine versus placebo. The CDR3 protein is CASGLDGSYNEQFF. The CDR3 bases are TGTGCTAGTGGTTTGGACGGGAGTTACAATGAGCAGTTCTTC.